These 25 T cell receptor beta chains share one sample of origin, sequenced in a study of monozygotic twins with inflammatory bowel disease. After re-calling the 5' RACE reads, TCRdb lists one entry per CDR3 protein, DNA absent. This sample contains about 210,000 distinct CDR3 sequences. The sample taken for sequencing was blood. These receptors all stem from a human donor with ulcerative colitis or Crohn's disease, or a healthy co-twin of an affected twin (not recorded which).

This chain links TRBV18 with TRBJ1-1; TCRdb's D call of TRBD1 is untestable without DNA. Germline CDR1 reads KGHSH; CDR2 reads LQKENI. The CDR3 has 13 residues. The CDR3 here is CASSPGTATEAFF.

The V and J genes are TRBV12-3 or TRBV12-4 and TRBJ1-2. This CDR3 is built from 14 residues. CDR3 sequence reads: CASSPSGRDDGYTF.

This chain uses TRBV15 with TRBJ1-6. Per germline, CDR1 LNHNV and CDR2 YYDKDF (reference sequence). The CDR3 consists of 15 residues. The CDR3 protein is CATSSEGRLGSPLHF.

The chain carries TRBV6-7 and TRBJ1-1; TCRdb proposes TRBD1, but this gene call is untestable without DNA. TRBV6-7 is placed among ORFs of uncertain function. This CDR3 region has 18 residues. The CDR3: CASSYSNRGRGWGTEAFF.

The chain couples TRBV12-3 or TRBV12-4 to TRBJ2-4; no DNA is available, so the TRBD1 call from TCRdb remains unchecked. The CDR3 has 17 residues. The CDR3 here is CASSLRQGAGVKNIQYF.

The chain combines TRBV7-6 with TRBJ2-2; TCRdb's assignment of TRBD1 cannot be checked, as there is no DNA. Germline loops: CDR1 SGHVS, CDR2 FNYEAQ. CDR3 length: 14 residues. The chain's CDR3 is CASRTGGSTGELFF.

The chain has TRBV10-3 and TRBJ1-2; TCRdb reports TRBD1, a call that lacks DNA to check it against. The CDR3 totals 13 residues. Germline V gives CDR1 ENHRY, CDR2 SYGVKD. The CDR3 sequence is CAISPTGSYGYTF.

The rearrangement uses TRBV20-1 and TRBJ1-1; the D call from TCRdb, TRBD1, cannot be confirmed without DNA. Germline lookup yields CDR1 DFQATT and CDR2 SNEGSKA (reference sequence). The CDR3 loop spans 11 amino acids. CDR3 residues: CSAGARAEAFF.

The V gene is TRBV7-2, the J gene TRBJ2-7; TCRdb picks TRBD1, but there is no DNA to check that call. Germline lookup yields CDR1 SGHTA and CDR2 FQGNSA. The CDR3 covers 16 residues. The CDR3 here is CASSLPTGQENYEQYF.

The rearrangement links TRBV5-5 to TRBJ1-3. This CDR3 is built from 16 residues. CDR1 and CDR2 from the germline V gene are SGHKS and YYEKEE (reference sequence). CDR3 in amino acids: CASSVGPGLSGNTIYF.

This CDR3 is CASSIEADYSNQPQHF. The chain has TRBV19 and TRBJ1-5. CDR1 LNHDA and CDR2 SQIVND come from the germline V gene (reference sequence). The CDR3 runs 16 residues.

The gene calls are TRBV19 and TRBJ2-1; TCRdb picks TRBD2, but there is no DNA to check that call. Germline CDR1 and CDR2: LNHDA and SQIVND (reference sequence). The CDR3 is 17 amino acids. CDR3 sequence reads: CSSSIDPREVYYNEQFF.

CDR3 protein: CASSLGVWPGGEKLFF. V is TRBV7-2 and J is TRBJ1-4; checking the TCRdb D call of TRBD1 is not possible without DNA. This CDR3 region has 16 residues. Germline lookup yields CDR1 SGHTA and CDR2 FQGNSA.

This chain joins TRBV5-1 and TRBJ2-7. The germline gives CDR1 SGHRS, CDR2 YFSETQ. The CDR3 is 15 amino acids. CDR3 in amino acids: CASSFVYGVSYEQYF.

V is TRBV20-1 and J is TRBJ2-5; TCRdb reports TRBD2, a call that lacks DNA to check it against. This CDR3 is built from 12 residues. Germline-derived CDR1 and CDR2 are DFQATT and SNEGSKA (reference sequence). This chain's CDR3 is CSAGDSQETQYF.

The gene calls are TRBV5-1 and TRBJ2-7. The CDR3 covers 15 residues. The germline V gene encodes CDR1 SGHRS and CDR2 YFSETQ. The CDR3 reads CASSPFGDGSYEQYF.

V gene TRBV19 combines with J gene TRBJ1-2; there is no DNA to check the TCRdb D call of TRBD1. CDR3 length: 14 residues. Germline assignment: CDR1 LNHDA and CDR2 SQIVND (reference sequence). The CDR3 region is CASSPTGGNYGYTF.

The chain employs TRBV19 and TRBJ2-7; TCRdb outputs TRBD2, but without DNA this stays unchecked. CDR1 LNHDA and CDR2 SQIVND come from the germline V gene (reference sequence). This CDR3 is 14 amino acids long. CDR3 region: CASSSTSGFYEQYF.

This chain joins TRBV28 and TRBJ2-6; the D call of TRBD1 rests on TCRdb alone, since no DNA is present to check it. The CDR3 totals 18 residues. The germline V gene encodes CDR1 MDHEN and CDR2 SYDVKM. The chain's CDR3 is CASLSQGLGPSGANVLTF.

The rearrangement uses TRBV7-2 and TRBJ2-7; TCRdb reports TRBD1, a call that lacks DNA to check it against. This CDR3 is 16 amino acids long. Germline values: CDR1 SGHTA, CDR2 FQGNSA. CDR3 sequence reads: CASSLGGTRITYEQYF.

The rearrangement uses TRBV20-1 and TRBJ2-5; the D call from TCRdb, TRBD1, cannot be confirmed without DNA. The germline gives CDR1 DFQATT, CDR2 SNEGSKA (reference sequence). This CDR3 spans 14 amino acids. CDR3 region: CSARVRDPREAQYF.

J is TRBJ2-1 and V is TRBV6-1; with no DNA, the TCRdb D assignment of TRBD1 cannot be verified. Germline V gene data show CDR1 as MNHNS and CDR2 as SASEGT. The CDR3 has 20 amino acids. The CDR3 loop is CASSGDRGIAGGFSYNEQFF.

The chain has TRBV24-1 and TRBJ2-3; TCRdb returns TRBD2, unconfirmable since there is no DNA. The CDR3 totals 15 residues. The germline V gene has CDR1 KGHDR and CDR2 SFDVKD. The CDR3: CATSGLRAGADTQYF.

Here the CDR3 reads CASSRRLAGGPSTDTQYF. V and J are TRBV6-1 and TRBJ2-3; TCRdb indicates TRBD2, and absent DNA this call remains unverified. The length of the CDR3 is 18 residues. CDR1 is MNHNS and CDR2 is SASEGT in the germline V gene.

The rearrangement uses TRBV27 and TRBJ1-6; no DNA is available, so the TRBD1 call from TCRdb remains unchecked. The CDR3 covers 16 residues. CDR1 and CDR2 (germline): MNHEY, SMNVEV (reference sequence). CDR3 protein: CASSFATTGHNSPLHF.